The T cell receptor beta chain under discussion was sequenced for a study of circulating and synovial CD4+ cells in juvenile arthritis. The method was immunoSEQ multiplex PCR; TCRdb's version includes in-frame clones alone and lacks a portion of them. The sample records tens of thousands of clones, around 93% being singletons. Findings and limits, study-wide: Some such blood samples were as oligoclonal as synovium. Compared with bulk blood, circulating pathogenic-like lymphocytes shared substantially more CDR3 sequences with synovial T cells.

As concerns this clone: Its antigen is not known.

This TCR derives from a human donor with juvenile idiopathic arthritis. Sequencing was performed on CD4+ T cells from blood.

The CDR3, as DNA: TGTGCCAATTCGACAGGGTCTGGAAACACCATATATTTT. Encoded protein: CANSTGSGNTIYF. This chain connects TRBV21-1 to TRBJ1-3; TRBD1 is the table's D call, not checked against the DNA. TRBV21-1 is a known pseudogene. This CDR3 contains 13 residues.